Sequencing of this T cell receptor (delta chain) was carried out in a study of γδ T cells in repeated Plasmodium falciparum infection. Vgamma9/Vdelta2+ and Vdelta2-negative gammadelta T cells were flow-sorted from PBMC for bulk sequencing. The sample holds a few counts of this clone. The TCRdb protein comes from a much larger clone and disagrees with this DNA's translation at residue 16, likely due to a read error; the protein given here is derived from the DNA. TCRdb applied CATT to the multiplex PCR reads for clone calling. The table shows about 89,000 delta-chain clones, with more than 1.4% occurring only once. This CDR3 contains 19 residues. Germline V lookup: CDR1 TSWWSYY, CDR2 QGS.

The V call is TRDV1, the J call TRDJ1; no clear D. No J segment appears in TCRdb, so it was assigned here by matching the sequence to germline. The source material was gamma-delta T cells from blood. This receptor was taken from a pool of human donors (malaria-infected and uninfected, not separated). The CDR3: CALGELVGRGSPRTDRLIF. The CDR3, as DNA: TGTGCTCTTGGGGAACTAGTCGGGCGGGGTTCCCCACGCACCGATAGACTCATCTTT.